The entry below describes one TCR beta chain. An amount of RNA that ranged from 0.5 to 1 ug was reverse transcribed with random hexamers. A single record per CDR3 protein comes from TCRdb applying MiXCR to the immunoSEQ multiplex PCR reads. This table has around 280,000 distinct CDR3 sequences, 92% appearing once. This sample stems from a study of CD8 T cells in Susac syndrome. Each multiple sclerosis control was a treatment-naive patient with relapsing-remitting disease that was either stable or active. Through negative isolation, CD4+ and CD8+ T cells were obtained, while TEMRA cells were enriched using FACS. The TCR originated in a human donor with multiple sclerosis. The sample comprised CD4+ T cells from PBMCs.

The CDR3 loop is CASSREAVRGGSPLHF. The CDR3 coding sequence is TGTGCCAGCAGCCGGGAAGCGGTCAGGGGAGGTTCACCCCTCCACTTT. This sequence joins TRBV7-2 and TRBJ1-6; the D gene is possibly TRBD1 (6 bases). This CDR3 is 16 amino acids long. Germline V gene sequence: CDR1 SGHTA, CDR2 FQGNSA. Trimming cost V 5 bases and J 9 bases, with 20 bases left between them.